Presented here are 22 T cell receptor beta chains from one specimen sequenced in a study of blood T cell repertoires in COVID-19. TCRdb keeps only in-frame clones here, not all; method: immunoSEQ multiplex PCR. The table has some 250,000 clones, about 73% seen once. Material for sequencing was peripheral blood. The receptors were gathered from a woman aged 80 or over with acute or convalescent COVID-19.

The V call is TRBV12-5, the J call TRBJ1-2, with D perhaps matching TRBD1 (6 bases). The V gene's germline CDR1 is LGHNT and CDR2 FRNRAP. Trimming took off 1 base at V and 6 bases at J, with 12 bases between the two ends. The CDR3 is 14 residues long. Here the CDR3 reads CASGLDGGLDGYTF. The CDR3 bases are TGTGCTAGTGGTTTGGACGGGGGGCTGGATGGCTACACCTTC.

The chain recombines TRBV12-3 or TRBV12-4 with TRBJ1-2; D ambiguous. This CDR3 is 12 amino acids long. Trimming removed 6 bases at V and 5 bases at J, with 10 bases between. CDR3 coding DNA: TGTGCCAGCAGACGGTTTCTTTATGGCTACACCTTC. It codes for CASRRFLYGYTF.

The chain joins TRBV5-1 to TRBJ1-1; TRBD1 aligns across 9 bases. Germline V gives CDR1 SGHRS, CDR2 YFSETQ. With V trimmed by 0 bases and J by 4 bases, 4 bases remained unmatched. The CDR3 length is 15 residues. The CDR3 spells CASSLGGTGTTEAFF. The CDR3 DNA reads TGCGCCAGCAGCTTGGGCGGGACAGGGACCACTGAAGCTTTCTTT.

The chain employs TRBV2 and TRBJ1-2; 8 bases match TRBD1. Germline CDR1 reads SNHLY; CDR2 reads FYNNEI. The CDR3 is 13 amino acids. V was pared by 6 bases and J by 4 bases, with 4 bases of the junction left unmatched. CDR3 region: CASSGDRGYGYTF. The DNA for the CDR3 is TGTGCCAGCAGCGGAGACAGGGGCTATGGCTACACCTTC.

The genes are TRBV4-1 and TRBJ2-1; D possibly corresponds to TRBD1 (6 bases). Germline V CDR1 and CDR2: MGHRA, YSYEKL. There are 16 residues in the CDR3. V was clipped by 1 base and J by 8 bases, with 18 bases between them. The CDR3 coding sequence is TGCGCCAGCAGCCAAGGCCGGCAGGGGTTCAACGATGAGCAGTTCTTC. Protein sequence: CASSQGRQGFNDEQFF.

This clone has just a few counts. This chain links TRBV4-1 with TRBJ1-4, with TRBD1 matching over 7 bases. V was pared by 4 bases and J by 7 bases, with 9 bases of the junction left unmatched. The CDR3 is 15 residues long. The germline CDR1 and CDR2 sequences are MGHRA and YSYEKL. The DNA for the CDR3 is TGCGCCAGCAGCCTACAGGGGTGGGAAACTGAAAAACTGTTTTTT. It encodes CASSLQGWETEKLFF.

J is TRBJ1-4 and V is TRBV10-3; TRBD1 aligns across 8 bases. V was clipped by 6 bases and J by 0 bases; unmatched bases: 6. The germline V gene encodes CDR1 ENHRY and CDR2 SYGVKD. The CDR3 covers 16 residues. The CDR3 here is CAISPDRVATNEKLFF. CDR3 DNA: TGTGCCATCAGCCCGGACAGGGTTGCAACTAATGAAAAACTGTTTTTT.

The chain joins TRBV4-1 to TRBJ2-3; D is unresolved. The CDR3 runs to 14 residues. Germline V gives CDR1 MGHRA, CDR2 YSYEKL. V was trimmed by 1 base and J by 2 bases, leaving 7 bases between them. Here the CDR3 DNA reads TGCGCCAGCAGCCAAGCAGCGTCCACAGATACGCAGTATTTT. Protein product: CASSQAASTDTQYF.

This clone came up a few times. This chain connects TRBV6-5 to TRBJ1-6; no clear D. The CDR3 consists of 14 residues. The V gene lost 2 bases and the J gene lost 8 bases, with 10 bases spanning the gap. Looked up from germline, CDR1 is MNHEY and CDR2 is SVGAGI. CDR3: CASSYVSTDSPLHF. The CDR3 coding sequence is TGTGCCAGCAGTTACGTTTCGACTGATTCACCCCTCCACTTT.

This clone was observed a handful of times. The chain carries TRBV5-1 and TRBJ1-1; possible D gene TRBD1, 6 bases. The CDR3 is 15 amino acids. CDR1 and CDR2 from the germline V gene are SGHRS and YFSETQ. With 5 bases removed from V and 5 bases from J, the gap between germline ends came to 19 bases. The CDR3 region has the DNA TGCGCCAGCAGGTGGGGGACACAAGCGGGGACTGAAGCTTTCTTT. It encodes CASRWGTQAGTEAFF.

Of note for this clone: The sample has other DNA sequences that encode this CDR3 too. The chain combines TRBV5-4 with TRBJ2-3; 8 nucleotides match TRBD1. J gave up 0 bases and V 0 bases, and 3 bases lay outside the gene matches. This CDR3 has 16 residues. Germline-derived CDR1 and CDR2 are SGHNT and YYREEE (reference sequence). The CDR3 sequence: CASSLVAGGSTDTQYF. The DNA of the CDR3 is TGTGCCAGCAGCTTGGTTGCAGGGGGCAGCACAGATACGCAGTATTTT.

This sequence joins TRBV24-1 and TRBJ2-2; D is unresolved. The length of the CDR3 is 14 residues. Per germline, CDR1 KGHDR and CDR2 SFDVKD. Trimming stripped 4 bases from V and 1 base from J, with 6 bases between. CDR3 sequence: CATSDPGNTGELFF. The CDR3, as DNA: TGTGCCACCAGTGACCCAGGGAACACCGGGGAGCTGTTTTTT.

The chain couples TRBV24-1 to TRBJ2-3, with 12 bases lining up with TRBD2. The CDR3 consists of 16 residues. V lost 4 bases to trimming and J lost 2 bases; unmatched junction nucleotides: 3. The germline gives CDR1 KGHDR, CDR2 SFDVKD. The CDR3 DNA follows: TGTGCCACCAGTGACGCTAGCGGGGGGGCCACAGATACGCAGTATTTT. Protein product: CATSDASGGATDTQYF.

As DNA, the CDR3 is TGTGCCAGCAGCCAAGAATCCCCTAGCGGGAGGGCCCGGCAGTACTTC. Protein product: CASSQESPSGRARQYF. V is TRBV3-1 (or the pseudogene TRBV3-2) and J is TRBJ2-7, with 12 bases matching TRBD2. Germline V gene lookup returns CDR1 LGHDT and CDR2 YNNKEL (reference sequence). The CDR3 contains 16 residues. V was pared by 0 bases and J by 9 bases, with 9 bases of the junction left unmatched.

This CDR3 reads CASAGGSVKNIQYF. CDR3 bases: TGTGCCAGCGCAGGGGGATCGGTCAAAAACATTCAGTACTTC. V is TRBV28 and J is TRBJ2-4, with TRBD1 identical over 7 bases. The CDR3 length is 14 residues. Germline V gene data show CDR1 as MDHEN and CDR2 as SYDVKM. Trimming removed 8 bases from V and 3 bases from J; junction bases left unmatched: 7.

Remarks on this clone: Other DNA sequences in the same sample also yield this CDR3. The rearrangement links TRBV6-6 to TRBJ2-1; 11 bases are shared with TRBD2. With 9 bases clipped from V and 7 bases from J, the junction kept 5 bases outside the gene matches. The V gene's germline CDR1 is MNHNY and CDR2 SVGAGI (reference sequence). The CDR3 extends over 13 amino acids. The CDR3 is CASRLAGGNEQFF. The CDR3 DNA sequence: TGTGCCAGTCGGCTAGCGGGGGGTAATGAGCAGTTCTTC.

The V and J genes are TRBV4-2 and TRBJ2-7; 8 bases align to TRBD2. CDR1 is LGHNA and CDR2 is YNFKEQ in the germline V gene. This CDR3 is built from 17 residues. The J segment lost 3 bases and the V segment lost 1 base, leaving 11 bases of the junction unmatched. CDR3 loop: CASSQGTGRVLGYEQYF. The CDR3 nucleotides read TGTGCCAGCAGCCAAGGTACCGGGAGGGTATTAGGCTACGAGCAGTACTTC.

About this clone itself: With a much larger clone just one base away, this may be a read error. The chain joins TRBV3-1 (or the pseudogene TRBV3-2) to TRBJ2-7; TRBD2 aligns across 7 bases. Trimming at V came to 7 bases and at J to 2 bases, leaving 11 bases not matched to a gene. Germline CDR1 and CDR2: LGHDT and YNNKEL (reference sequence). This CDR3 spans 15 amino acids. The CDR3: CASNQGGGGAYEQYF. CDR3 DNA: TGTGCCAGCAACCAGGGAGGCGGGGGAGCCTACGAGCAGTACTTC.

This clone was seen a single time. The chain is built from TRBV6-5 and TRBJ2-2; D remains unclear. The germline CDR1 and CDR2 sequences are MNHEY and SVGAGI. This CDR3 contains 13 residues. V lost 5 bases and J 6 bases, leaving 10 bases between the germline ends. Written as DNA, the CDR3 is TGTGCCAGCAGTCTCGACATACCCGGGGAGCTGTTTTTT. This gives the protein CASSLDIPGELFF.

This clone was counted only a few times. In DNA, the CDR3 is TGTGCCAGTAGTCCTCAGGGGGATTTCACCGGGGAGCTGTTTTTT. It translates to CASSPQGDFTGELFF. The J gene is TRBJ2-2, the V gene TRBV9, with TRBD1 matching 7 bases. CDR1 is SGDLS, CDR2 YYNGEE, per germline. The junction had 11 bases not matched to a gene; V was cut back by 8 bases and J by 4 bases. The CDR3 runs to 15 residues.

This clone was recorded at least ten times. V and J are TRBV14 and TRBJ2-3; the match to TRBD2 covers 9 bases. Germline CDR1 reads SGHDN; CDR2 reads FVKESK. Losses at the gene ends were 1 base for V and 8 bases for J; bases not matched to a gene: 13. This CDR3 spans 17 amino acids. CDR3 nucleotide sequence: TGTGCCAGCAGCCAAGGCCCCAGCGGGGGGCCTCAAGGTACGCAGTATTTT. Encoded protein: CASSQGPSGGPQGTQYF.

This chain joins TRBV3-1 (or the pseudogene TRBV3-2) and TRBJ2-7; TRBD2 matches at 7 bases. The trim removed 4 bases at V and 5 bases at J, leaving 5 bases unmatched. The germline V gene has CDR1 LGHDT and CDR2 YNNKEL (reference sequence). This CDR3 has 13 residues. This CDR3 is CASSPRDYHEQYF. The CDR3 bases are TGTGCCAGCAGCCCTCGGGACTACCACGAGCAGTACTTC.